This entry features one T cell receptor beta chain sequence. There is no known antigen for this receptor. There are no base qualities to consult, and no much larger clone falls within one base. This specimen comes from a study of vaccination effects on CD4 cells after COVID-19 (dated by TCRdb to between 2022 and 2023). A note on the overall study: Each participant received two doses of an mRNA SARS-CoV-2 vaccine, either BNT162b2 or mRNA-1273. The Oncomine TCR Beta short-read assay on an Illumina iSeq 100 was used to sequence cultures from other donors in the study. SARS-CoV-2 spike-specific CD4+ TCR repertoires were compared before and after mRNA vaccination in COVID-19 convalescent patients and in infection-naive vaccine recipients. Altogether, around 9 COVID-19 convalescent patients and a handful of SARS-CoV-2-naive healthy vaccine recipients made up the full study.

Here is what the overall study found, with its caveats: The study was limited by a small number of convalescent patients, and early post-infection timepoints were lacking. Marked clonal contraction was observed in both infection-induced and vaccine-induced clones at late post-vaccination timepoints, consistent with waning T cell responses. Among healthy vaccine recipients, nearly all vaccine-induced clones were SARS-CoV-2 mono-reactive, and just 1 of 255 was cross-reactive with common cold coronaviruses.

From the cysteine up to the phenylalanine, the CDR3 has a length of 14 residues. Only CDR3 DNA is held: 42 bases, read in frame from base 1. Germline trimming: 9 bases from V, 4 bases from J; junction bases outside gene matches: 4. The CDR1 and CDR2 encoded by the germline V gene (reference sequence) are LNHDA and SQIVND. The ViraFEST assay stimulated PBMC with viral peptide pools and then used TCR sequencing to identify antigen-specific CD4+ T cell clonotypes by expansion. After more than 9 days of culture, CD4+ T cells were isolated with the EasySep CD4+ T cell isolation kit. Healthy vaccine recipients had no prior SARS-CoV-2 infection, confirmed by negative nucleocapsid antibodies before and after vaccination. About 2.1 million PBMC per well were cultured with approximately 10 ug/ml peptides in IMDM containing 5% human AB serum, roughly 9.5 IU/ml IL-2 and gentamicin. Half of the culture medium was replaced with fresh IL-2-containing medium on days 3 and 7. Unless noted otherwise, every peptide stimulation condition was cultured in triplicate wells. Using Ficoll-Paque Plus gradient centrifugation, PBMC were separated from whole blood and then either used fresh or cryopreserved at -140C. Overlapping peptide pools spanned the spike proteins of SARS-CoV-2 and the common cold coronaviruses HCoV-NL63, HCoV-OC43 and HCoV-229E. The QIAamp micro DNA kit was used to extract genomic DNA from the cultured CD4+ T cells.

Libraries were prepared through the immunoSEQ multiplex PCR assay. TCR beta CDR3 sequencing was performed on DNA from the cultured, isolated CD4+ T cells. Per the authors' processing: Non-productive TCR sequences were removed, reads were trimmed to the CDR3 region, and CDR3s of at least 7 amino acids were retained. The MANAFEST web app was used to identify antigen-specific clonotypes by comparing expansion in peptide wells with expansion in reference cultures. Positive clones required FDR<0.05 expansion versus reference and all other wells, odds ratio above 5, and frequency above 0.1% in two replicate wells. Cross-reactive clonotypes were defined as significantly expanded in SARS-CoV-2 spike wells and in at least one common cold coronavirus spike condition. Using the stringdist R package, CDR3 similarity was measured by Levenshtein distance, and unrooted trees were constructed with ape in R 3.6.1. The immuneACCESS repertoire file appears here via TCRdb, limited to in-frame rearrangements. These files lack a portion of the clones; in checked studies, under half of the deficit traces to unresolved V genes, and the cause of the others is not known. V and J calls and clone size are as listed in that table; D and trimming were resolved from the DNA. This sample has 50,000 to 65,000 clones in its table, and nearly 80% of those were observed once. The biggest ten clones account for approximately 6% of the sample.

Recombination joined TRBV19 with TRBJ2-3; 13 of the junction bases match TRBD2. Sequencing used CD4+ T cells from PBMCs cultured with HCoV-OC43 spike peptides, obtained before COVID-19 vaccination. The sample's cell subset or site label, decoded: HCoV-OC43 spike overlapping peptide pool stimulation. This receptor was obtained from a human donor who received a COVID-19 vaccine. The DNA sequence is given as TGTGCCAGCTCTACTAGCGGGGGGGCAGATACGCAGTATTTT. Its protein is CASSTSGGADTQYF.